The present T cell receptor (beta chain) was sequenced within a study of cytomegalovirus exposure and HLA in healthy donors listed by TCRdb under 2017. Background for the entire study: In an earlier analysis of approximately 640 of the donors, 276 Gb of sequence data and approximately 120 million unique TCR beta sequences from 180 million or so T cells were reported. To predict cytomegalovirus infection status, the study combined high-throughput TCR immunosequencing, statistical association of individual TCRs with disease status, and machine learning. The number of typed donors differed by locus: roughly 620-630 for A, B, C, DRB1 and DQB1; approximately 520 for DQA1; 600 to 610 for DPA1; and about 450 for DPB1. Both class I and class II loci were covered by HLA typing, at four-digit resolution. An earlier analysis of 587 of the donors applied high-throughput TCR beta sequencing to assess whether each TCR beta V gene segment acted as functional or pseudogenic. Every repertoire in the discovery cohort had been generated on one and the same sequencing platform. The aim of the study was to test whether cataloging public T cell receptors could identify signatures of past pathogen exposure. Across roughly 420 genotyped donors of the cohort, an average of roughly 230,000 unique TCR beta nucleotide sequences per donor were sequenced, and roughly 20% of those sequences were non-productive. A later analysis re-examined previously published TCR beta repertoires from over 500 donors and added high-resolution HLA genotyping to investigate patterns of TCR occurrence. Donor age, sex, ethnicity and CMV serostatus were compiled together with the repertoire data. Around 320 gigabases of sequencing data and 78 million or so unique TCR sequences were included in an early release covering about 700 HLA-typed donors. Because of strong linkage in the cohort, a handful of DR-DQ haplotypes were treated as single units for association and clustering. The study used immunosequencing to profile the T cell repertoires of approximately 650 subjects and linked those repertoires to cytomegalovirus serostatus. Among the roughly 390 genotyped donors, approximately 77% belonged to the genetic ancestry cluster associated with self-reported Caucasian donors. Genome-wide SNP genotypes for about three fifths of the roughly 670 donors were used in a later genetic analysis, which treated that subset as a discovery cohort. In addition to the first cohort of approximately 650 subjects, a separate validation cohort of 120 different subjects was used. Rather than using new phenotypic data, the later analysis identified candidate immune exposures from TCR beta sequences and from how often those sequences occurred across donors. Here is what the overall study found, with its caveats: Because HLA typing was missing for some donors at each locus, association tests included only the typed subset. The authors suggested that the approach could potentially be extended to other disease states and immunological phenotypes. Presence/absence analyses assumed roughly uniform sequencing depth across donors, an assumption that may not hold. In this cohort, only TCR beta chains were sequenced, and detectable features were limited by the absence of alpha or paired-chain data. The only immune exposure information available for the cohort was CMV serostatus. In a later analysis, HLA-associated TCR beta chains showed more clonal expansion and lower generation probabilities than non-associated chains that were equally common. In a later analysis, the rate of TCR association differed among HLA loci, with DRB1 alleles having the most associated TCRs and HLA-C alleles having the fewest. A group of highly shared sequence variants was considered likely to be a technical artifact of the sequencing pipeline. The classifier was reported to diagnose cytomegalovirus status with high specificity and sensitivity in both the original cohort and the validation cohort. Correlated functional status among segregating V segments might reflect linkage disequilibrium, but an unknown experimental factor could not be ruled out. In vitro tests confirmed that a few of the cytomegalovirus-associated TCR beta chains recognize cytomegalovirus antigens. A total of fewer than 200 TCR beta chains were listed by the study as associated with cytomegalovirus. Most TCR sequences were observed very rarely across donors, whereas some public TCRs were present in many individuals. A later analysis associated 15,000 or so TCR beta sequences with specific HLA alleles at a false discovery rate of 0.05. A later analysis found that most CMV-associated TCR beta chains appeared HLA-restricted, with HLA associations seemingly driven largely by CMV exposure. The 87-base-pair reads could not distinguish some IMGT-functional V segments, including TRBV6-2 and TRBV6-3, so those segments were excluded. An association between a missense DCLRE1C variant and V-gene and J-gene trimming of TCR beta chains was found in a later genetic analysis and replicated in an independent cohort. Because counts were too low, more than 15 rarely observed V segments, including chromosome 9 orphons, were left out of the earlier analysis of a few hundred of the donors. When HLA alleles, especially DR and DQ, strongly co-occurred, TCR associations were difficult to assign to individual alleles. A later analysis reported that several top co-occurrence clusters appeared linked to parvovirus B19, influenza, CMV and Epstein-Barr virus. A further reported finding was that TCR beta sequences accurately predicted the HLA-A and HLA-B alleles for most subjects in the first cohort. Compared with the roughly 720-donor mean, donors in an Asian-associated ancestry cluster had fewer N-insertions in productive TCRs, according to a later genetic analysis. An earlier analysis of approximately 590 of the donors showed that most TCR beta V segments appeared in productive rearrangements either about 90% or about 30% of the time, which broadly matched IMGT annotations.

Trimming costs V 2 bases and J 5 bases, and their ends lie 7 bases apart. The CDR3 runs 13 residues from the cysteine to the phenylalanine. CDR3 DNA is the only sequence kept; it has 39 bases, read in frame from the first base. Taken from the germline V gene, the CDR1 and CDR2 loops are MDHEN and SYDVKM. A note on this clone: What this receptor recognizes is not known. The input lacks base qualities; no much larger clone sits a single base away.

The cohort was made up of about 610 healthy bone marrow donors. Cohort members were all nominally healthy when sampled, although unrecorded immune exposures were likely present. The donor tested CMV seropositive, placing the donor among the 310 or so seropositive members of the cohort. Each donor provided a peripheral blood sample, and peripheral blood mononuclear cells were used for TCR beta sequencing. Genomic DNA extraction from the blood cell samples was performed with the Qiagen DNeasy Blood Extraction Kit. The library was obtained by the immunoSEQ multiplex PCR assay. The multiplex PCR relied on a mix of 60 forward primers for TCR Vbeta segments and 13 reverse primers for TCR Jbeta segments. A multiplex PCR assay on genomic DNA amplified the CDR3 region of rearranged TCR beta genes. Amplified TCR beta libraries were sequenced as 87-base-pair reads on the Illumina HiSeq System. In the source study's methods: In a later analysis, tens of millions of unique TCR beta chains were counted across the roughly 670 repertoires, and roughly 10 million of these chains were shared by at least two donors. A nearest-neighbor algorithm error-corrected the raw reads and collapsed the reads into unique sequences, merging closely related sequences to remove PCR and sequencing errors. CDR3 sequences were aligned to IMGT reference sequences to assign V, D and J gene segments. For a sequence to be retained, a match of at least six nucleotides to both a V gene segment and a J gene segment was required. A rearrangement counted as productive if the CDR3 had no stop codons and remained in frame with V and J, and every other rearrangement counted as non-productive. Following IMGT convention, CDR3 was defined as the stretch from the second conserved V-encoded cysteine to the conserved J-encoded phenylalanine. The earlier analysis of more than 450 of the donors excluded sequences that lacked an unambiguous match to a single V gene segment. An earlier analysis of about 590 of the donors classified V segments as functional when productive rearrangements were above 56.7% and as segregating when the standard deviation between donors was above 5%. A statistical classification framework was built to diagnose cytomegalovirus status from the catalog of TCR beta chain sequences. A later analysis assigned V and J genes by comparing TCR nucleotide sequences with IMGT/GENE-DB human TR gene sequences. The TCRdist pipeline was used in a later analysis to assign CDR3 sequences and most-parsimonious VDJ recombination scenarios. In a later analysis, each TCR beta chain was defined by its CDR3 amino acid sequence together with its V-gene family, and reads lacking a unique V-gene family were excluded. In a later analysis, several hundred highly shared, low-generation-probability nucleotide sequences were removed to address suspected cross-contamination and a sequencing artifact. In a later analysis, a clonal expansion index for each public chain was calculated from normalized within-repertoire ranks of inferred template counts. A later analysis computed generation probabilities with a VDJ recombination model fitted to out-of-frame rearrangements, and checked the results against IGoR. In a later analysis, TCR-TCR, TCR-HLA and TCR-CMV co-occurrence was scored with hypergeometric tests, and a repertoire-size bias correction was applied to TCR pairs. In a later analysis, false discovery rates were estimated by permuting HLA or CMV assignments 20 times. In a later analysis, co-occurring TCRs were grouped with DBSCAN, and TCRdist sequence similarity was added when clustering was performed within HLA-allele-positive subsets. Repertoires with fewer than 30,000 or more than 120,000 public chains were left out of co-occurrence clustering, as were about 5 repertoires with anomalous nucleotide sharing. The table comes from immuneACCESS by way of TCRdb, which keeps in-frame sequences with V and J called. Part of the clones is missing from these tables; in studies checked, under half for an unresolved V gene and the rest for unknown reasons. V, J and clone size are those of that table, while D and trimming were read from the DNA. The sample includes about 190,000 clones, with 84% observed a single time. Together, the top ten hold 2% to 3% of the sample.

Rearrangement joined TRBV28 to TRBJ1-5; the D gene cannot be resolved reliably. The receptor was derived from a woman between 50 and 59 years old in good health and CMV-seropositive. The sample taken for sequencing was PBMCs. The CDR3 amino acid sequence is: CASSLNSYQPQHF. The DNA sequence is given as TGTGCCAGCAGTTTAAACAGTTATCAGCCCCAGCATTTT. The full variable domain, with segments outside the CDR3 supplied by the reference TRBV28 and TRBJ1-5 proteins, appears as DVKVTQSSRYLVKRTGEKVFLECVQDMDHENMFWYRQDPGLGLRLIYFSYDVKMKEKGDIPEGYSVSREKKERFSLILESASTNQTSMYLCASSLNSYQPQHFGDGTRLSIL.